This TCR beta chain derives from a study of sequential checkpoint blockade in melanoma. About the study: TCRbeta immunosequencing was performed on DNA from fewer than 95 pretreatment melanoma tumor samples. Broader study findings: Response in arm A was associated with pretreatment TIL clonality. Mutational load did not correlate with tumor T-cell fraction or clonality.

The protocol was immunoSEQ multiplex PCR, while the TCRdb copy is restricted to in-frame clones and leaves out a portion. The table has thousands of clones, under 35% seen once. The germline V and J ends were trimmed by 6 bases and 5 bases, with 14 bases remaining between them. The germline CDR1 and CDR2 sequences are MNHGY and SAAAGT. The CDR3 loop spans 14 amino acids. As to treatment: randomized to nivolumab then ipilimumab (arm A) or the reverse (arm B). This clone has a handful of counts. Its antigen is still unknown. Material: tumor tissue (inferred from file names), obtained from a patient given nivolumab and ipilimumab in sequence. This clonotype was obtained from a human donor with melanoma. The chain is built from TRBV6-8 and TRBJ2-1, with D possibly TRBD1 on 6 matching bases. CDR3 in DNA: TGTGCCAGCAGCCCCCGGACAGATAACAATGAGCAGTTCTTC. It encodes CASSPRTDNNEQFF.